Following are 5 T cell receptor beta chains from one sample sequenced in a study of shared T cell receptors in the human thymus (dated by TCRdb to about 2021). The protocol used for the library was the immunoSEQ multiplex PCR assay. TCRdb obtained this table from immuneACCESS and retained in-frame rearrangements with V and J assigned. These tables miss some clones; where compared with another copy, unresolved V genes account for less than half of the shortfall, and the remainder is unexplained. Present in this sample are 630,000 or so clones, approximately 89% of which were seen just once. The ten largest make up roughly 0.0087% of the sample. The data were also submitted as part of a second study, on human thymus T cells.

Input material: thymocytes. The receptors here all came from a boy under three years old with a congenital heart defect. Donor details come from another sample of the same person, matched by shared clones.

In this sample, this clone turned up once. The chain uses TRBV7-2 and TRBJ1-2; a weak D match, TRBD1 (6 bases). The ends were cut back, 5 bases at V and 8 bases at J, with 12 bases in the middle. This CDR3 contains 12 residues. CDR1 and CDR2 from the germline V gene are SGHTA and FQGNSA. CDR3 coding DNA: TGTGCCAGCAGCCTAGAGGGGGAAGGCTACACCTTC. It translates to CASSLEGEGYTF.

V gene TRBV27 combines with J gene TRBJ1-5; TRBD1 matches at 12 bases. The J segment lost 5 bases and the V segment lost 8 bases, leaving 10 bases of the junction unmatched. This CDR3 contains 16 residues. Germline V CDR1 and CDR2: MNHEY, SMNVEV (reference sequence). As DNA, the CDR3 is TGTGCCAGCGGCCCGGGGGGACAGGGGGCTCATCAGCCCCAGCATTTT. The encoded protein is CASGPGGQGAHQPQHF.

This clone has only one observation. Here the CDR3 DNA reads TGTGCCAGCAGTTTATCGGGGGCGCTTGGCTACACCTTC. This codes for CASSLSGALGYTF. The chain links TRBV27 to TRBJ1-2, with a possible D match to TRBD1 (6 bases). Trimming left V 0 bases short and J 7 bases short, with 9 bases between. The CDR3 is 13 amino acids. CDR1 MNHEY and CDR2 SMNVEV come from the germline V gene (reference sequence).

The CDR3 DNA follows: TGTGCCAGCACACGGCGCCGGGACAGCGAAGCTTTCTTT. Protein product: CASTRRRDSEAFF. The rearrangement joins TRBV6-1 to TRBJ1-1, with 7 bases that match TRBD1. The CDR3 is made up of 13 amino acids. Germline V lookup: CDR1 MNHNS, CDR2 SASEGT. Unmatched junction bases numbered 10, after V lost 7 bases and J lost 8 bases.

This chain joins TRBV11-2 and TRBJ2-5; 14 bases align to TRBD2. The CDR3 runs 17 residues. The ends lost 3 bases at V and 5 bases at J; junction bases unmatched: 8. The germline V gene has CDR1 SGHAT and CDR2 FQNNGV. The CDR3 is CASSLNGLAGGMETQYF. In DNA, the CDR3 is TGTGCCAGCAGCTTGAATGGACTAGCGGGAGGAATGGAGACCCAGTACTTC.